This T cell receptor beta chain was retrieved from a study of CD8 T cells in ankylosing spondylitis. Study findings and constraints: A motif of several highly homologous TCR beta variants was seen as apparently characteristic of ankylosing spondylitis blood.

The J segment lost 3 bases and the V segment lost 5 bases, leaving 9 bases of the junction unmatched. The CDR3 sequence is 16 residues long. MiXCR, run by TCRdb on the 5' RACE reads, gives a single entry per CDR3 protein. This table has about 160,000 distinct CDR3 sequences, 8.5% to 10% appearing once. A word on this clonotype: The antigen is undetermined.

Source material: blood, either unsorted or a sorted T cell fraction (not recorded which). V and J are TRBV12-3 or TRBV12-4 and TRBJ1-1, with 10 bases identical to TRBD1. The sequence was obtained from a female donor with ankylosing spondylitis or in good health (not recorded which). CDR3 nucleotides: TGTGCCAGCAGTGATAGGGACAGGGGAGTTGACACTGAAGCTTTCTTT. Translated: CASSDRDRGVDTEAFF.